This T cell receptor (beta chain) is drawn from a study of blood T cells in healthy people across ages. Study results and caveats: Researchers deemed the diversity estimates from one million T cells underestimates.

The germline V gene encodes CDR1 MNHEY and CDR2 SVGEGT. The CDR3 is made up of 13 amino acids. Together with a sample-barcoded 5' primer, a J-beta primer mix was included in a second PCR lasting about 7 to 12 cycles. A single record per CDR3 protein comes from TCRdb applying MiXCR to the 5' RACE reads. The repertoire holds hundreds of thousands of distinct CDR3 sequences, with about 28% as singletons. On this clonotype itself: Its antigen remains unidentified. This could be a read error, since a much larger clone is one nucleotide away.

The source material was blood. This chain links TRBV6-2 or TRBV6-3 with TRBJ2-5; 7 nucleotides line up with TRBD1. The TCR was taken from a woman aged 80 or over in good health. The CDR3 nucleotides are TGTGTCAGCAAAGGGGGCCGGCAAGAGACCCAGTACTTC. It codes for CVSKGGRQETQYF.